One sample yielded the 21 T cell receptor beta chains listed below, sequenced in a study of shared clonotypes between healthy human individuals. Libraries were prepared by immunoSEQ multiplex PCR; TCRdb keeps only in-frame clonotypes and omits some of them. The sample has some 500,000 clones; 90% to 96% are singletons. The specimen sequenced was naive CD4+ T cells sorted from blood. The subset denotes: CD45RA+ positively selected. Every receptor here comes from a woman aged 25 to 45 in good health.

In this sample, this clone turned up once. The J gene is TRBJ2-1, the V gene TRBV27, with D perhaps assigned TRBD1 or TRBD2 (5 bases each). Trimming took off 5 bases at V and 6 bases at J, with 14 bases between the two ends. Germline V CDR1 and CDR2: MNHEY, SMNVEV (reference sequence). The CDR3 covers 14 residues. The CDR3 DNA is TGTGCCAGCAGTCTGAGGGGCGGAGGCAATGAGCAGTTCTTC. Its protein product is CASSLRGGGNEQFF.

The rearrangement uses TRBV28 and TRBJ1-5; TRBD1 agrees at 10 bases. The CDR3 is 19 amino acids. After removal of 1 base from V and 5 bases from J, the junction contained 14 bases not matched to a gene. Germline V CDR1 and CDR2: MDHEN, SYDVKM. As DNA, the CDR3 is TGTGCCAGCAGTTTATTGTCGTTTGGTGACAGGGGGCGCGATCAGCCCCAGCATTTT. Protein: CASSLLSFGDRGRDQPQHF. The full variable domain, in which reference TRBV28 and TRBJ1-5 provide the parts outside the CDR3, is DVKVTQSSRYLVKRTGEKVFLECVQDMDHENMFWYRQDPGLGLRLIYFSYDVKMKEKGDIPEGYSVSREKKERFSLILESASTNQTSMYLCASSLLSFGDRGRDQPQHFGDGTRLSIL.

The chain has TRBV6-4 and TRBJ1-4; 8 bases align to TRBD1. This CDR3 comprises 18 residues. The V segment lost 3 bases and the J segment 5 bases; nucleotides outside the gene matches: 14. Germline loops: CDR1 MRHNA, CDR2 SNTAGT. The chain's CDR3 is CASSEIHPKRTGNEKLFF. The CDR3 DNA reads TGTGCCAGCAGTGAAATTCACCCTAAGCGGACAGGGAATGAAAAACTGTTTTTT.

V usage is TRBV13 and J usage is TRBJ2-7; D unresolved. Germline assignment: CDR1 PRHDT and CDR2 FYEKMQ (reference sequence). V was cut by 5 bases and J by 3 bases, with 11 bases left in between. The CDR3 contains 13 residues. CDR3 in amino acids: CASSPPGRYEQYF. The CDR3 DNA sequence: TGTGCCAGCAGCCCGCCCGGGCGCTACGAGCAGTACTTC.

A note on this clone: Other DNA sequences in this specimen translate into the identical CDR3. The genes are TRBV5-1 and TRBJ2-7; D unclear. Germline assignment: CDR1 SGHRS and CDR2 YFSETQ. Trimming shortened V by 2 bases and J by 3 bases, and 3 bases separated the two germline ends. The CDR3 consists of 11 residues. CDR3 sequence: CASSLGYEQYF. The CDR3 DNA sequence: TGCGCCAGCAGCTTAGGCTACGAGCAGTACTTC. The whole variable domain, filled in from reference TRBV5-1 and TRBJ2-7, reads KAGVTQTPRYLIKTRGQQVTLSCSPISGHRSVSWYQQTPGQGLQFLFEYFSETQRNKGNFPGRFSGRQFSNSRSEMNVSTLELGDSALYLCASSLGYEQYFGPGTRLTVT.

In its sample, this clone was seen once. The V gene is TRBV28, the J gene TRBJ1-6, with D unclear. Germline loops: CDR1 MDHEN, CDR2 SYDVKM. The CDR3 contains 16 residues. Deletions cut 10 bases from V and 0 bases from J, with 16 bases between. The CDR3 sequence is CATAAGWSSYNSPLHF. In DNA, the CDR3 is TGTGCCACCGCCGCTGGATGGAGCTCCTATAATTCACCCCTCCACTTT.

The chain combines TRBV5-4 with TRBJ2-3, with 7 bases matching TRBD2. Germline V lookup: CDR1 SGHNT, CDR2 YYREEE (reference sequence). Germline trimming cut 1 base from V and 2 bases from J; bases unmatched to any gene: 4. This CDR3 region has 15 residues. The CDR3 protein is CASSLRAGNTDTQYF. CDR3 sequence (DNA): TGTGCCAGCAGCTTGAGAGCGGGAAACACAGATACGCAGTATTTT.

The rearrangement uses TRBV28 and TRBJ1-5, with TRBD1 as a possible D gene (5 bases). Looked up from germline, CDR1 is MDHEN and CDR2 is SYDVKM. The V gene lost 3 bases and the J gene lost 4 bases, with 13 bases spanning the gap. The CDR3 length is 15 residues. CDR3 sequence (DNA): TGTGCCAGCAGTTTGGCGACCGGGGGGAATCAGCCCCAGCATTTT. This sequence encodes CASSLATGGNQPQHF.

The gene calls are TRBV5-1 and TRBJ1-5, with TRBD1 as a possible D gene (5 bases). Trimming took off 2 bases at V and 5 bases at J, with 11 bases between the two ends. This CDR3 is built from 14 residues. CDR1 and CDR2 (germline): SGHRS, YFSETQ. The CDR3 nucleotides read TGCGCCAGCAGCTTTGGGATGGGGGATCAGCCCCAGCATTTT. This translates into CASSFGMGDQPQHF.

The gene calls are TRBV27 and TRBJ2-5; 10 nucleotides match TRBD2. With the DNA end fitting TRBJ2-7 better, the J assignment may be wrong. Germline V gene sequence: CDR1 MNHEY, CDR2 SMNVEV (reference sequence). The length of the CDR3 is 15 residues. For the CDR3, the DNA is TGTGCCAGCAGCTTCAGCGGGAGGGACTCCTACGAGCAGTACTTC. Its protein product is CASSFSGRDSYEQYF.

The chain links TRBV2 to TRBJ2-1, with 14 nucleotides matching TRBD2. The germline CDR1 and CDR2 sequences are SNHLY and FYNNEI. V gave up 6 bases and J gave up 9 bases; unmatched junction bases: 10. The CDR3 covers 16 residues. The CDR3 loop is CASRGLAGARRGEQFF. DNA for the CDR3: TGTGCCAGCAGGGGACTAGCGGGAGCACGAAGAGGTGAGCAGTTCTTC. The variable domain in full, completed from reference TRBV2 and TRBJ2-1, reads EPEVTQTPSHQVTQMGQEVILRCVPISNHLYFYWYRQILGQKVEFLVSFYNNEISEKSEIFDDQFSVERPDGSNFTLKIRSTKLEDSAMYFCASRGLAGARRGEQFFGPGTRLTVL.

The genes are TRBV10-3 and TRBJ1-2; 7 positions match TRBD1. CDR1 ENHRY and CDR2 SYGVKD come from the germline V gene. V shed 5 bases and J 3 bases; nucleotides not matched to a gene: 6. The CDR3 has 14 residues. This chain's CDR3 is CAISKEQGYYGYTF. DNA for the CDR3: TGTGCCATCAGTAAGGAACAGGGGTACTATGGCTACACCTTC.

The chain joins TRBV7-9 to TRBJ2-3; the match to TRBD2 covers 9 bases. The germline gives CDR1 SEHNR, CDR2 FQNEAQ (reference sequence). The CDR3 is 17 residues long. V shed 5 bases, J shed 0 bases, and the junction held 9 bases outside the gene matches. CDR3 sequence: CASSPRLAGISTDTQYF. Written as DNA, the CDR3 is TGTGCCAGCAGCCCCCGTCTAGCGGGGATTAGCACAGATACGCAGTATTTT.

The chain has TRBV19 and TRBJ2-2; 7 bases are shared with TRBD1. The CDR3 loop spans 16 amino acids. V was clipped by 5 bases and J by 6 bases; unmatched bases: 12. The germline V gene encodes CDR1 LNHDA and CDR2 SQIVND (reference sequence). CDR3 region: CASSFTGTVRPGELFF. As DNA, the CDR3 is TGTGCCAGTAGTTTCACCGGGACAGTCCGACCCGGGGAGCTGTTTTTT.

The CDR3 sequence is CASSMGARDTEAFF. CDR3 nucleotide sequence: TGTGCCAGCAGTATGGGGGCAAGAGACACTGAAGCTTTCTTT. This rearrangement joins TRBV6-4 to TRBJ1-1; TRBD1 is a possible D gene (6 bases). There are 14 residues in the CDR3. The ends were cut back, 5 bases at V and 3 bases at J, with 13 bases in the middle. The germline V gene has CDR1 MRHNA and CDR2 SNTAGT.

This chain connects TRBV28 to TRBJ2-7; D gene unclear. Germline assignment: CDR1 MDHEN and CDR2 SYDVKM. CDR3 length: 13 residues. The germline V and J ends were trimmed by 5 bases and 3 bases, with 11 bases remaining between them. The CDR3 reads CASSPPWGYEQYF. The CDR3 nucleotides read TGTGCCAGCAGTCCACCGTGGGGCTACGAGCAGTACTTC.

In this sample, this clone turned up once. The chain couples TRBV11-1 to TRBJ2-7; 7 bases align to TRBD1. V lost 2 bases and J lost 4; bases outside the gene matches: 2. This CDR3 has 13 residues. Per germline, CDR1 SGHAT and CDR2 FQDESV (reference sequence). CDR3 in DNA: TGTGCCAGCAGCTTATTCAGGGGGTACGAGCAGTACTTC. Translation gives CASSLFRGYEQYF.

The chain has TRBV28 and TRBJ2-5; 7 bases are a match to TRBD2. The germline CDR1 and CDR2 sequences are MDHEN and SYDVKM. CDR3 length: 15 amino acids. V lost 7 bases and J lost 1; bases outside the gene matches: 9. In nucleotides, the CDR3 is TGTGCCAGCACCCTGGGGAGGGGCGTCCAAGAGACCCAGTACTTC. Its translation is CASTLGRGVQETQYF.

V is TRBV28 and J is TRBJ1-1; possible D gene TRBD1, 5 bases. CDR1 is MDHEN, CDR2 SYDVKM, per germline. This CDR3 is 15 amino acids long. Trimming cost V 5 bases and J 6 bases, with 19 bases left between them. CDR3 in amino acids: CASSRDPGWGAEAFF. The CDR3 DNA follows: TGTGCCAGCAGTCGCGACCCGGGCTGGGGCGCTGAAGCTTTCTTT.

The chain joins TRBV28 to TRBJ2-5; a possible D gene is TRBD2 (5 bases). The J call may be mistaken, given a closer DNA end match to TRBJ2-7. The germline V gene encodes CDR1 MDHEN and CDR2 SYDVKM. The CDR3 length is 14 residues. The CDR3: CASLGSSVSGEQYF. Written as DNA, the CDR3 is TGTGCCAGCTTAGGGAGCTCGGTGAGTGGCGAGCAGTACTTC.

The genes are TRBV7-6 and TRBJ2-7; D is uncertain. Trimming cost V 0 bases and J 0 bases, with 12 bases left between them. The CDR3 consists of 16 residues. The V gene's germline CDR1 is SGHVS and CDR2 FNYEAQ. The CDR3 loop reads CASSLAPGRNSYEQYF. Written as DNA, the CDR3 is TGTGCCAGCAGCTTAGCTCCGGGCCGAAACTCCTACGAGCAGTACTTC.